The TCR beta chain under discussion was sequenced for a study of response to subunit inactivated influenza vaccine. Study results and caveats: Each seasonal influenza vaccination recruits few new T cells, the authors suggested.

TCRdb passed the RT-PCR reads through MiXCR, listing each CDR3 protein once. The repertoire holds 650,000 to 700,000 distinct CDR3 sequences, with 15% to 18% as singletons. A word on this clonotype: Its antigen is unidentified.

The TCR sequence derives from a man between 50 and 59 years old who received an inactivated influenza vaccine. Here the sequenced sample was PBMCs from blood, taken 11 to 12 days after vaccination.

The CDR3 nucleotides are TGTGCCATCAGTGAGGCCCTAAGGGGGAGTAATTCACCCCTCCACTTT. Translating it yields CAISEALRGSNSPLHF. The chain couples TRBV10-3 to TRBJ1-6; TRBD1 might be the D (6 bases). The germline gives CDR1 ENHRY, CDR2 SYGVKD. V lost 2 bases and J 6 bases, leaving 14 bases between the germline ends. The CDR3 has 16 residues.